Presented here are 11 T cell receptor beta chains from one specimen sequenced in a study of control samples from healthy donors and cancer patients. Repertoires were generated with immunoSEQ multiplex PCR, while TCRdb's copy carries only in-frame clones and drops some. The sample carries over 200,000 clones, around 80% recorded once. The specimen was PBMCs. The receptors stem from a woman in her sixties or seventies with lung cancer.

The rearrangement links TRBV7-2 to TRBJ1-5, with no clear D. This CDR3 is built from 14 residues. V lost 7 bases, J lost 2 bases, and 12 bases lay in between. CDR1 and CDR2 from the germline V gene are SGHTA and FQGNSA. CDR3 residues: CASKRGTGNQPQHF. DNA of the CDR3: TGTGCCAGCAAACGGGGAACTGGCAATCAGCCCCAGCATTTT.

This clone was seen once. This chain connects TRBV29-1 to TRBJ1-4; a weak D match, TRBD1 (5 bases). This CDR3 region has 13 residues. The germline CDR1 and CDR2 sequences are SQVTM and ANQGSEA. V dropped 4 bases and J dropped 7 bases, with 13 bases sitting between them. CDR3: CSVVSGKGEKLFF. The CDR3 bases are TGCAGCGTTGTATCAGGGAAGGGTGAAAAACTGTTTTTT.

Worth noting for this clone: With a much larger clone just one base away, this may be a read error. This same CDR3 is encoded by further DNA sequences in the sample. This chain's CDR3 is CASSQGYGYTF. The CDR3 nucleotides are TGTGCCAGCAGCCAAGGTTATGGCTACACCTTC. The genes are TRBV3-1 (or the pseudogene TRBV3-2) and TRBJ1-2; D is unclear. This CDR3 spans 11 amino acids. Germline-derived CDR1 and CDR2 are LGHDT and YNNKEL (reference sequence). V gave up 1 base and J gave up 5 bases, with 2 bases separating them.

This chain uses TRBV6-1 with TRBJ1-5; no firm D call. Germline V gene data show CDR1 as MNHNS and CDR2 as SASEGT. This CDR3 contains 14 residues. Trimming pared 0 bases from V and 7 bases from J, leaving 10 bases between. CDR3 sequence reads: CASSEARGGQPQHF. CDR3 in DNA: TGTGCCAGCAGTGAAGCCCGCGGAGGCCAGCCCCAGCATTTT.

This sequence joins TRBV28 and TRBJ1-5, with 10 bases matching TRBD1. CDR3 length: 14 residues. Germline lookup yields CDR1 MDHEN and CDR2 SYDVKM. The junction had 2 bases not matched to a gene; V was cut back by 4 bases and J by 5 bases. The CDR3 loop reads CASSSGQGDQPQHF. The CDR3 DNA sequence: TGTGCCAGCAGTTCCGGACAGGGGGATCAGCCCCAGCATTTT.

A word on this clone: The same CDR3 can be traced to other DNA sequences in this sample. V usage is TRBV3-1 (or the pseudogene TRBV3-2) and J usage is TRBJ1-1; D not resolved. The V and J ends lost 1 base and 2 bases respectively, with 8 bases between them. Germline CDR1 LGHDT, CDR2 YNNKEL (reference sequence). The length of the CDR3 is 14 residues. CDR3 nucleotides: TGTGCCAGCAGCCAAGCCGGGAGTAACACTGAAGCTTTCTTT. Its translation: CASSQAGSNTEAFF.

This clone was counted between two and nine times. This rearrangement joins TRBV7-8 to TRBJ1-2, with 7 bases aligning to TRBD1. CDR3 length: 15 amino acids. V trimming: 1 base; J trimming: 4 bases; junction bases outside the gene matches: 6. CDR1 SGHVS and CDR2 FQNEAQ come from the germline V gene. CDR3: CASSLGGQATYGYTF. CDR3 coding DNA: TGTGCCAGCAGCTTAGGTGGACAGGCCACCTATGGCTACACCTTC.

This clone occurred once. The chain joins TRBV3-1 (or the pseudogene TRBV3-2) to TRBJ2-7, with 7 bases that match TRBD1. This CDR3 comprises 15 residues. Germline trimming cut 4 bases from V and 0 bases from J; bases unmatched to any gene: 6. Germline CDR1 is LGHDT and CDR2 is YNNKEL (reference sequence). The chain's CDR3 is CASSPTGVSSYEQYF. As DNA, the CDR3 is TGTGCCAGCAGCCCAACAGGGGTTAGCTCCTACGAGCAGTACTTC.

The chain couples TRBV12-3 or TRBV12-4 to TRBJ1-5; D perhaps matches TRBD1 (6 bases). The CDR3 runs to 13 residues. Trimming removed 3 bases at V and 8 bases at J, with 11 bases between. The CDR3 DNA is TGTGCCAGCAGTTTCGGGGGGGCCGAGCCCCAGCATTTT. Its translation: CASSFGGAEPQHF.

CDR3 nucleotides: TGTGCCAGCAGCCCGGTGGGAGGTATTCTCTACGAGCAGTACTTC. Its translation: CASSPVGGILYEQYF. This chain links TRBV27 with TRBJ2-7, with D tentatively TRBD2 (6 bases). Trimming pared 6 bases from V and 3 bases from J, leaving 18 bases between. Germline V lookup: CDR1 MNHEY, CDR2 SMNVEV (reference sequence). The CDR3 spans 15 residues.

V is TRBV5-1 and J is TRBJ1-1, with 9 bases identical to TRBD1. V was pared by 3 bases and J by 1 base, with 1 base of the junction left unmatched. The CDR3 is 14 residues long. CDR1 SGHRS and CDR2 YFSETQ come from the germline V gene. The CDR3: CASSWDRENTEAFF. CDR3 sequence (DNA): TGCGCCAGCAGCTGGGACAGGGAGAACACTGAAGCTTTCTTT.